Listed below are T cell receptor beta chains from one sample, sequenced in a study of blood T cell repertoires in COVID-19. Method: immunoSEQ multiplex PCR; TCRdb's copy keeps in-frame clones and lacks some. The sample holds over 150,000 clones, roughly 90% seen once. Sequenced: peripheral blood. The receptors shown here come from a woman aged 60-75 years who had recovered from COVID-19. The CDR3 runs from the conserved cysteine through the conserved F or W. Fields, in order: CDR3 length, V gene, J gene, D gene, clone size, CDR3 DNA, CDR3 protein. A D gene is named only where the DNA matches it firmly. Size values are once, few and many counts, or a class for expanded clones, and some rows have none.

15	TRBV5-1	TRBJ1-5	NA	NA	TGCGCCAGCAGGGTGGCTACGGGGAGCAATCAGCCCCAGCATTTT	CASRVATGSNQPQHF
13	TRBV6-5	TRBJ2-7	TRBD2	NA	TGTGCCAGCGGCCGCGGGGGGGCCTACGAGCAGTACTTC	CASGRGGAYEQYF
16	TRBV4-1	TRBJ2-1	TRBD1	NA	TGCGCCAGCAGCCAAGATGGGGGACAGGCGGACCCAGAGCAGTTCTTC	CASSQDGGQADPEQFF
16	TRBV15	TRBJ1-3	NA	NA	TGTGCCACCAGCAGAGTTTCAGGGAACACTGGAAACACCATATATTTT	CATSRVSGNTGNTIYF
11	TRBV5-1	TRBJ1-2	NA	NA	TGCGCCAGCGAGGAAGGGGGTGGCTACACCTTC	CASEEGGGYTF
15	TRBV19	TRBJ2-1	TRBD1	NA	TGTGCCAGTAGTACCGGGACAGACGTCTCGCATGAGCAGTTCTTC	CASSTGTDVSHEQFF
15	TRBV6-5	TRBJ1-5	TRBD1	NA	TGTGCCAGCAGCCAGACACAGGGGGGCAATCAGCCCCAGCATTTT	CASSQTQGGNQPQHF
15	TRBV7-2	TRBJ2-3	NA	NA	TGTGCCAGCAGCTTCCGGCGGGCCCAGACAGATACGCAGTATTTT	CASSFRRAQTDTQYF
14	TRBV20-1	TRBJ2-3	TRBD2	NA	TGCAGTGCTAGTACTAGCGGAGACACAGATACGCAGTATTTT	CSASTSGDTDTQYF
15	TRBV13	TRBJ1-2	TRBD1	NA	TGTGCCAGCAGCTTCCGGGACAGGGGCCCGTATGGCTACACCTTC	CASSFRDRGPYGYTF
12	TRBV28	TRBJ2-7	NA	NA	TGTGCCAGCAGTCCTCGGGAGAGAAAGCAGTACTTC	CASSPRERKQYF
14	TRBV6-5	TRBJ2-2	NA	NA	TGTGCCAGCAAGGCGGGGCCGAACACCGGGGAGCTGTTTTTT	CASKAGPNTGELFF
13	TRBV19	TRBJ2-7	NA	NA	TGTGCCAGTAGTCCCCTAGACGGATACGAGCAGTACTTC	CASSPLDGYEQYF
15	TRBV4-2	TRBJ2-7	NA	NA	TGTGCCAGCAGCCGAGATCTCCGGGCCGGAGGGGAGCAGTACTTC	CASSRDLRAGGEQYF
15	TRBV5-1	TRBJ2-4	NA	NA	TGCGCCAGCAGCTTGGGGGCCAACCCTTTGGACATTCAGTACTTC	CASSLGANPLDIQYF
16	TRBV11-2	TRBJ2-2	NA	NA	TGTGCCAGCAGCTACACGAAGGGGTTTTTCACCGGGGAGCTGTTTTTT	CASSYTKGFFTGELFF
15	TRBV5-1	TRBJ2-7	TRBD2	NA	TGCGCCAGCAGCTTGGGACCGGGACTAGCGTACGAGCAGTACTTC	CASSLGPGLAYEQYF
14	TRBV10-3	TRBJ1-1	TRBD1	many	TGTGCCATCAGTGGTAGACAGGGTGGGACTGAAGCTTTCTTT	CAISGRQGGTEAFF
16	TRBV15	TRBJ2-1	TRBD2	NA	TGTGCCACCAGCACGGGAGGCAGGGCCTCCTACAATGAGCAGTTCTTC	CATSTGGRASYNEQFF
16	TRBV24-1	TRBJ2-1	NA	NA	TGTGCCACCAGTGATTTGCCCCCGAGCTCCTACAATGAGCAGTTCTTC	CATSDLPPSSYNEQFF
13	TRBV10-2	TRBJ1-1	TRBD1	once	TGCGCCAGCAGGGGACAGGGGAACACTGAAGCTTTCTTT	CASRGQGNTEAFF
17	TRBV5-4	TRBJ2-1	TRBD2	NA	TGTGCCAGCAGCCGCGGACTAGCGGGGGGCATCTACAATGAGCAGTTCTTC	CASSRGLAGGIYNEQFF
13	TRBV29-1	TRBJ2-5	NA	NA	TGCAGCGTCGGAGTCCGGCCGGGGGAGACCCAGTACTTC	CSVGVRPGETQYF